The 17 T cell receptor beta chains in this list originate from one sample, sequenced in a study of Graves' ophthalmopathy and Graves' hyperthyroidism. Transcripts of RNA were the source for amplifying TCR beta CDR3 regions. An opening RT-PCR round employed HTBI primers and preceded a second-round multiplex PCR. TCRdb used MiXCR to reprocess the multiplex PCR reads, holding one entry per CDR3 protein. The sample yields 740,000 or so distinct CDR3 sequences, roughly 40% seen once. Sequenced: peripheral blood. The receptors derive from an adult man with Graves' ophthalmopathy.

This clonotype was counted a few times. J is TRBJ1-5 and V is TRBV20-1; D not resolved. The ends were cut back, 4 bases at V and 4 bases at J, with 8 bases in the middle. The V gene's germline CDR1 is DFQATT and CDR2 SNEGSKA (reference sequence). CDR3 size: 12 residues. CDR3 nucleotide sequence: TGCAGTGCTAAAAGAGGGAATCAGCCCCAGCATTTT. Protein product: CSAKRGNQPQHF.

In nucleotides, the CDR3 is TGCAGCGTTGATCCGGGACACCAAGAGACCCAGTACTTC. Translation: CSVDPGHQETQYF. The chain carries TRBV29-1 and TRBJ2-5; D is perhaps TRBD1 or TRBD2 (5 bases each). Per the germline V gene, CDR1 is SQVTM and CDR2 is ANQGSEA. There are 13 residues in the CDR3. Trimming shortened V by 3 bases and J by 0 bases, and 8 bases separated the two germline ends.

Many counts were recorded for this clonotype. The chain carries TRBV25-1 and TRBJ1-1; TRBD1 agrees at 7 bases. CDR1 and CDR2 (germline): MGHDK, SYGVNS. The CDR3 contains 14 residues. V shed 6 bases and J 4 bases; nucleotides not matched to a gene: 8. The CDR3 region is CASSKDRTGTEAFF. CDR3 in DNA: TGTGCCAGCAGCAAGGACAGGACGGGCACTGAAGCTTTCTTT.

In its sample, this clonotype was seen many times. CDR3 amino acids: CASSGTGRTEAFF. DNA of the CDR3: TGTGCCAGCAGTGGAACAGGTCGCACTGAAGCTTTCTTT. The V call is TRBV25-1, the J call TRBJ1-1; D possibly corresponds to TRBD1 (5 bases). CDR1 MGHDK and CDR2 SYGVNS come from the germline V gene. The length of the CDR3 is 13 residues. V was clipped by 4 bases and J by 4 bases, with 10 bases between them.

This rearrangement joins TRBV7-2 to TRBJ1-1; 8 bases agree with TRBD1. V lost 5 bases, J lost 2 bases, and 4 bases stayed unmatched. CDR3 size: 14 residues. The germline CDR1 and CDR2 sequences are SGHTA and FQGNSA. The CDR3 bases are TGTGCCAGCAGCAAGACAGGGGCCAACACTGAAGCTTTCTTT. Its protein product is CASSKTGANTEAFF.

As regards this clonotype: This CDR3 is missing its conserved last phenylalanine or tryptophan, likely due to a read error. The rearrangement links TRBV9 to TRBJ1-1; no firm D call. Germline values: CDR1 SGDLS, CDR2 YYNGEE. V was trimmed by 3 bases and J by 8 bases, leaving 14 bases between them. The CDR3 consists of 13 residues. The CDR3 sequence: CASSDSDLREAFL. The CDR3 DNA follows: TGTGCCAGCAGCGATTCCGACCTCAGGGAAGCTTTCCTT.

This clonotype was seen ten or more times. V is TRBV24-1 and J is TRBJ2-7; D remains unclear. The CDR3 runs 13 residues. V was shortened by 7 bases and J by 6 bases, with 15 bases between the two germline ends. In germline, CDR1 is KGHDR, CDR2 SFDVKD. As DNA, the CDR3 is TGTGCCACCAGGGGAACTACATTGGGCGAGCAGTACTTC. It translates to CATRGTTLGEQYF.

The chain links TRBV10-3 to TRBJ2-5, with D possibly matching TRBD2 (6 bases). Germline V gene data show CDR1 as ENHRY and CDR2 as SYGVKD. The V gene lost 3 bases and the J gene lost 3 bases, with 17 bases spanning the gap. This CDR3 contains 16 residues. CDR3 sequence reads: CAISDSGFDLEETQYF. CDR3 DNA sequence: TGTGCCATCAGTGATAGCGGCTTTGACCTGGAAGAGACCCAGTACTTC.

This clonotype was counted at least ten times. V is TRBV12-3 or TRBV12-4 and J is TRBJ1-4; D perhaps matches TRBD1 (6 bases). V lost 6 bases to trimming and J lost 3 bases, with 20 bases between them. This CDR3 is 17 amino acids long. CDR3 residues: CASRQAGGAMANEKLFF. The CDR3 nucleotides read TGTGCCAGCAGACAAGCCGGGGGGGCCATGGCTAATGAAAAACTGTTTTTT.

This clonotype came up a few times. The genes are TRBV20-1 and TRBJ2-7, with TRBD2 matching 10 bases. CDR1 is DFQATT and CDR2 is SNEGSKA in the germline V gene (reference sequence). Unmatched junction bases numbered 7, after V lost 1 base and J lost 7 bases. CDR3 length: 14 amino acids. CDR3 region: CSARGGLAVGEQYF. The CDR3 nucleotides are TGCAGTGCTAGAGGCGGACTAGCGGTGGGGGAGCAGTACTTC.

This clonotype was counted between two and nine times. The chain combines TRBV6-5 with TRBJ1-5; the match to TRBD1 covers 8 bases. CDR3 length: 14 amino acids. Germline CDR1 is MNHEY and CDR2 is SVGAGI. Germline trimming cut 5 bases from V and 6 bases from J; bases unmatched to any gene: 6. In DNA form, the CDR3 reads TGTGCCAGCAGTAAGACAGGGGCTGGTCAGCCCCAGCATTTT. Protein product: CASSKTGAGQPQHF.

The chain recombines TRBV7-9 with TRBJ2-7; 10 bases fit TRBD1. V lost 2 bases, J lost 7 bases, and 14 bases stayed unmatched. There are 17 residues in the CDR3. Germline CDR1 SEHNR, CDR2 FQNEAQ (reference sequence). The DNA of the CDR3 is TGTGCCAGCAGCTTAACCGGGACAGGGGCAATACGAAAGGAGCAGTACTTC. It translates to CASSLTGTGAIRKEQYF.

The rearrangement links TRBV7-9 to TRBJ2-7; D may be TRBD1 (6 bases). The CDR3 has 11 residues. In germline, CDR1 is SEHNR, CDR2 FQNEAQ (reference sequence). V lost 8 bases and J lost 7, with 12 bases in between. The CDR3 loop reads CASQGSDEQYF. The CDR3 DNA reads TGTGCCAGCCAGGGGTCGGATGAGCAGTACTTC.

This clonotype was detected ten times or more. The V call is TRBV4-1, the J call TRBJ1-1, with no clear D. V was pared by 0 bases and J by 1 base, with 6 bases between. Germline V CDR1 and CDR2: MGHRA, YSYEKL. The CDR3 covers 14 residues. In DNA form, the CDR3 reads TGCGCCAGCAGCCAAGACAGATCGAACACTGAAGCTTTCTTT. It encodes CASSQDRSNTEAFF.

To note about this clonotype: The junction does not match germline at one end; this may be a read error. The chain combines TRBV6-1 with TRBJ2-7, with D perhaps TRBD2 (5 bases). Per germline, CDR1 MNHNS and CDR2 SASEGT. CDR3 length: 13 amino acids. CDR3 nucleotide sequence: TGTGCCAGCACGCTGGGCGGGTGGTACGAGCAGCACTTC. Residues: CASTLGGWYEQHF.

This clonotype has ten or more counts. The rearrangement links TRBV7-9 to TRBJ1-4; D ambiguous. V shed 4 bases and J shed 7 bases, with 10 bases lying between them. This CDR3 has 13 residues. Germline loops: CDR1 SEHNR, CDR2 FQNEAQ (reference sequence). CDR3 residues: CASSSAWVEKLFF. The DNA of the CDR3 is TGTGCCAGCAGCTCCGCTTGGGTTGAAAAACTGTTTTTT.

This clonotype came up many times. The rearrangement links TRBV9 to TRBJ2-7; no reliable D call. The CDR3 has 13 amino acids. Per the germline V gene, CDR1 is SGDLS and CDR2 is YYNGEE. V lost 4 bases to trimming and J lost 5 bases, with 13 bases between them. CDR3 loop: CASSPRAFDEQYF. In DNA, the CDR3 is TGTGCCAGCAGCCCTCGCGCTTTTGACGAGCAGTACTTC.